The 26 T cell receptor beta chains in this list originate from one sample, sequenced in a study of blood T cell repertoires in COVID-19. Only in-frame clones appear in the TCRdb table, and some are missing; sequencing was by immunoSEQ multiplex PCR. The sample holds under 300,000 clones, about 91% seen once. The sequencing input was PBMCs or T cells enriched from blood (not recorded which). These receptors originate from a human donor in a cohort exposed to, infected with or recovered from COVID-19 (not recorded which). The donor label of this sample is uncertain.

The J gene is TRBJ1-6, the V gene TRBV5-1; D perhaps matches TRBD1 (5 bases). Germline V CDR1 and CDR2: SGHRS, YFSETQ. V was shortened by 2 bases and J by 6 bases, with 12 bases between the two germline ends. The CDR3 length is 15 residues. The CDR3 spells CASSFGGLSNSPLHF. The CDR3 DNA sequence: TGCGCCAGCAGCTTCGGGGGACTGAGTAATTCACCCCTCCACTTT.

The genes are TRBV18 and TRBJ2-3; TRBD2 might be the D (5 bases). The germline V gene encodes CDR1 KGHSH and CDR2 LQKENI. V was shortened by 4 bases and J by 2 bases, with 10 bases between the two germline ends. The CDR3 length is 14 residues. The CDR3 sequence is CASSRTGDTDTQYF. The CDR3 DNA reads as TGTGCCAGCTCACGGACCGGGGACACAGATACGCAGTATTTT.

The V and J genes are TRBV5-4 and TRBJ1-4, with 9 bases identical to TRBD1. The CDR3 is 14 amino acids. Germline values: CDR1 SGHNT, CDR2 YYREEE (reference sequence). V was pared by 4 bases and J by 2 bases, with 0 bases of the junction left unmatched. This chain's CDR3 is CASSGTGTNEKLFF. The CDR3 DNA follows: TGTGCCAGCAGCGGGACAGGGACTAATGAAAAACTGTTTTTT.

V and J are TRBV5-1 and TRBJ1-1, with TRBD1 identical over 8 bases. Germline V gene sequence: CDR1 SGHRS, CDR2 YFSETQ. Trimming took 2 bases from V and 4 from J; bases not matched to a gene: 10. CDR3 length: 16 residues. The CDR3 reads CASSLIPGGGRTEAFF. The CDR3 bases are TGCGCCAGCAGCTTAATTCCAGGGGGCGGACGCACTGAAGCTTTCTTT.

This chain connects TRBV5-5 to TRBJ1-4; 9 bases are a match to TRBD1. Trimming took 0 bases from V and 7 from J; bases not matched to a gene: 7. Germline V gene sequence: CDR1 SGHKS, CDR2 YYEKEE (reference sequence). CDR3 length equals 16 residues. CDR3 sequence reads: CASSLAGQGLGEKLFF. CDR3 in DNA: TGTGCCAGCAGCTTGGCTGGACAGGGGCTAGGTGAAAAACTGTTTTTT.

This clone occurred once. This chain links TRBV7-8 with TRBJ1-5; D is ambiguous. The V end was cut by 5 bases, the J end by 5 bases, with 16 bases between. The CDR3 is made up of 15 amino acids. Germline values: CDR1 SGHVS, CDR2 FQNEAQ. The CDR3 DNA is TGTGCCAGCAGCCCTAGGCTTAGGCTTCATCAGCCCCAGCATTTT. Translation: CASSPRLRLHQPQHF. The entire variable domain, with the rest obtained from reference TRBV7-8 and TRBJ1-5, is as follows: GAGVSQSPRYKVAKRGQDVALRCDPISGHVSLFWYQQALGQGPEFLTYFQNEAQLDKSGLPSDRFFAERPEGSVSTLKIQRTQQEDSAVYLCASSPRLRLHQPQHFGDGTRLSIL.

This chain links TRBV9 with TRBJ1-1; TRBD1 matches at 8 bases. The junction had 1 base not matched to a gene; V was cut back by 3 bases and J by 0 bases. Per germline, CDR1 SGDLS and CDR2 YYNGEE. The length of the CDR3 is 14 residues. The CDR3 nucleotides read TGTGCCAGCAGCGAGACAGGGGTGAACACTGAAGCTTTCTTT. Translating it yields CASSETGVNTEAFF.

This chain uses TRBV24-1 with TRBJ1-2; 9 bases map to TRBD1. The CDR3 loop spans 21 amino acids. Germline lookup yields CDR1 KGHDR and CDR2 SFDVKD. With 3 bases clipped from V and 1 base from J, the junction kept 20 bases outside the gene matches. CDR3 bases: TGTGCCACCAGTGATGGCCCGGGGGACAGGGAACGTGACTCCTATAACTATGGCTACACCTTC. It specifies CATSDGPGDRERDSYNYGYTF.

The chain joins TRBV4-3 to TRBJ2-5; possible D gene TRBD2, 6 bases. There are 13 residues in the CDR3. Germline assignment: CDR1 LGHNA and CDR2 YSLEER. V was clipped by 3 bases and J by 9 bases, with 14 bases between them. The CDR3 protein is CASSHTAREPQYF. The CDR3 bases are TGCGCCAGCAGCCACACCGCACGGGAGCCCCAGTACTTC.

The chain uses TRBV27 and TRBJ2-6; 7 nucleotides align to TRBD1. Trimming cost V 5 bases and J 1 base; bases outside gene matches: 11. CDR3 size: 18 residues. Germline CDR1 MNHEY, CDR2 SMNVEV (reference sequence). CDR3 sequence (DNA): TGTGCCAGCAGTCCTGACAGGGCCGCTACTTCTGGGGCCAACGTCCTGACTTTC. Translation: CASSPDRAATSGANVLTF.

V and J are TRBV9 and TRBJ1-4, with D possibly matching TRBD1 (5 bases). V was clipped by 4 bases and J by 3 bases, with 13 bases between them. The CDR3 runs 15 residues. CDR1 is SGDLS and CDR2 is YYNGEE in the germline V gene. CDR3: CASSRDRQPNEKLFF. As DNA, the CDR3 is TGTGCCAGCAGCCGTGACAGACAGCCTAATGAAAAACTGTTTTTT.

V usage is TRBV27 and J usage is TRBJ2-3, with a tentative D call TRBD2 (7 bases). This CDR3 comprises 15 residues. Germline-derived CDR1 and CDR2 are MNHEY and SMNVEV (reference sequence). V lost 6 bases to trimming and J lost 4 bases, with 17 bases between them. The CDR3 bases are TGTGCCAGCAGCCGTGGGGGGGCAGAGTCAGATACGCAGTATTTT. It yields the protein CASSRGGAESDTQYF.

The V call is TRBV9, the J call TRBJ1-1; possibly TRBD1 for D (5 bases). Trimming stripped 3 bases from V and 3 bases from J, with 18 bases between. The CDR3 has 16 amino acids. Germline V lookup: CDR1 SGDLS, CDR2 YYNGEE. This CDR3 is CASSAGVAPEDTEAFF. CDR3 nucleotide sequence: TGTGCCAGCAGCGCGGGGGTTGCCCCGGAGGACACTGAAGCTTTCTTT.

The J gene is TRBJ1-6, the V gene TRBV5-1, with 9 bases aligning to TRBD1. The length of the CDR3 is 17 residues. V lost 4 bases to trimming and J lost 1 base; unmatched junction nucleotides: 6. Germline lookup yields CDR1 SGHRS and CDR2 YFSETQ. CDR3 sequence: CASSLGQGKSYNSPLHF. DNA of the CDR3: TGCGCCAGCAGCCTCGGACAGGGGAAATCCTATAATTCACCCCTCCACTTT.

This clone was counted once. The rearrangement joins TRBV5-6 to TRBJ1-1; 12 bases fit TRBD1. V lost 0 bases and J lost 1; bases outside the gene matches: 7. The CDR3 is made up of 18 amino acids. The germline V gene encodes CDR1 SGHDT and CDR2 YYEEEE. The CDR3 DNA follows: TGTGCCAGCAGCTTGGGGTGGGGGACAGGGGGCAAGAACACTGAAGCTTTCTTT. Its translation: CASSLGWGTGGKNTEAFF. Full variable domain (missing parts from reference TRBV5-6 and TRBJ1-1): DAGVTQSPTHLIKTRGQQVTLRCSPKSGHDTVSWYQQALGQGPQFIFQYYEEEERQRGNFPDRFSGHQFPNYSSELNVNALLLGDSALYLCASSLGWGTGGKNTEAFFGQGTRLTVV.

The chain has TRBV19 and TRBJ1-2, with 9 positions matching TRBD1. This CDR3 comprises 14 residues. Trimming at V came to 6 bases and at J to 4 bases, leaving 6 bases not matched to a gene. Germline CDR1 is LNHDA and CDR2 is SQIVND (reference sequence). The CDR3 region is CASSRTGEGYGYTF. DNA for the CDR3: TGTGCCAGTAGCCGGACAGGGGAGGGCTATGGCTACACCTTC. Drawing the rest from reference TRBV19 and TRBJ1-2, the complete variable domain is DGGITQSPKYLFRKEGQNVTLSCEQNLNHDAMYWYRQDPGQGLRLIYYSQIVNDFQKGDIAEGYSVSREKKESFPLTVTSAQKNPTAFYLCASSRTGEGYGYTFGSGTRLTVV.

The J gene is TRBJ2-6, the V gene TRBV5-4; TRBD1 aligns across 8 bases. This CDR3 contains 17 residues. The J segment lost 4 bases and the V segment lost 4 bases, leaving 10 bases of the junction unmatched. Germline CDR1 SGHNT, CDR2 YYREEE (reference sequence). The CDR3 sequence: CASSERSRGLGANVLTF. In DNA form, the CDR3 reads TGTGCCAGCAGCGAACGGAGCAGGGGGCTCGGGGCCAACGTCCTGACTTTC.

The chain combines TRBV5-6 with TRBJ1-2; 8 nucleotides match TRBD1. The V segment lost 1 base and the J segment 2 bases; nucleotides outside the gene matches: 7. This CDR3 comprises 16 residues. Germline CDR1 SGHDT, CDR2 YYEEEE. CDR3 sequence (DNA): TGTGCCAGCAGCTTGACCGACAGGGGTGACAACTATGGCTACACCTTC. Its protein is CASSLTDRGDNYGYTF.

The rearrangement joins TRBV10-3 to TRBJ2-1; 8 bases match TRBD2. Losses at the gene ends were 5 bases for V and 0 bases for J; bases not matched to a gene: 6. The germline V gene encodes CDR1 ENHRY and CDR2 SYGVKD. This CDR3 comprises 16 residues. CDR3 bases: TGTGCCATCAGTTCGACTAGCGCGAGCTCCTACAATGAGCAGTTCTTC. Its protein is CAISSTSASSYNEQFF.

The chain uses TRBV7-9 and TRBJ1-1; D remains unclear. Trimming pared 5 bases from V and 2 bases from J, leaving 12 bases between. From germline, CDR1 is SEHNR and CDR2 FQNEAQ (reference sequence). CDR3 length equals 14 residues. Written as DNA, the CDR3 is TGTGCCAGCAGCCGAGCCCCTGCAAACACTGAAGCTTTCTTT. This codes for CASSRAPANTEAFF.

The chain recombines TRBV7-8 with TRBJ2-5; D is perhaps TRBD2 (6 bases). The V gene's germline CDR1 is SGHVS and CDR2 FQNEAQ. V dropped 5 bases and J dropped 5 bases, with 12 bases sitting between them. The CDR3 contains 13 residues. The CDR3 region has the DNA TGTGCCAGCAGCCGTAGCGGCTGGGAGACCCAGTACTTC. It codes for CASSRSGWETQYF.

This clone was counted once. The chain links TRBV30 to TRBJ2-1, with a tentative D call TRBD1 (6 bases). The ends were cut back, 0 bases at V and 6 bases at J, with 9 bases in the middle. Germline V gene lookup returns CDR1 GTSNPN and CDR2 SVGIG (reference sequence). CDR3 size: 13 residues. The CDR3 is CAWSVLQGNEQFF. The CDR3 DNA reads TGTGCCTGGAGTGTACTACAGGGCAATGAGCAGTTCTTC.

V usage is TRBV5-5 and J usage is TRBJ1-2; 8 bases line up with TRBD1. This CDR3 region has 14 residues. Germline trimming cut 4 bases from V and 4 bases from J; bases unmatched to any gene: 6. In germline, CDR1 is SGHKS, CDR2 YYEKEE (reference sequence). In nucleotides, the CDR3 is TGTGCCAGCAGCGTTGAAGACAGGGGCTATGGCTACACCTTC. Its translation: CASSVEDRGYGYTF.

The chain uses TRBV7-8 and TRBJ2-1, with 10 bases aligning to TRBD2. The CDR3 runs 16 residues. Trimming took 5 bases from V and 3 from J; bases not matched to a gene: 7. CDR1 SGHVS and CDR2 FQNEAQ come from the germline V gene. The DNA for the CDR3 is TGTGCCAGCAGCCCAAAACTAGCGGGGCTCTACAATGAGCAGTTCTTC. It is translated as CASSPKLAGLYNEQFF.

Details on this clone: Other DNA sequences within the sample encode an identical CDR3. V and J are TRBV30 and TRBJ1-6, with TRBD1 matching over 7 bases. The germline V gene encodes CDR1 GTSNPN and CDR2 SVGIG (reference sequence). J gave up 6 bases and V 5 bases, and 4 bases lay outside the gene matches. The CDR3 is 13 residues long. The CDR3 spells CAWGDRANSPLHF. CDR3 nucleotide sequence: TGTGCCTGGGGAGACAGGGCTAATTCACCCCTCCACTTT.

This clone came up once. The V gene is TRBV5-5, the J gene TRBJ1-3, with D unresolved. The ends were cut back, 2 bases at V and 0 bases at J, with 9 bases in the middle. CDR3 length equals 15 residues. Germline loops: CDR1 SGHKS, CDR2 YYEKEE (reference sequence). The CDR3 nucleotides read TGTGCCAGCAGCTTTGGACTTAACTCTGGAAACACCATATATTTT. This sequence encodes CASSFGLNSGNTIYF.